This TCR beta chain was documented in a study of OX40 agonist ivuxolimab in advanced cancers. At the level of the study: The patients got ivuxolimab, which is an agonistic anti-OX40 (CD134) antibody. Having had anti-PD-1, anti-PD-L1 or anti-CTLA-4 therapy before was allowed, and 40% to 45% had some. General study results and limits: In general, CD8+ T cells held more expanded clones than CD4+ did, on average. The CD4+ and CD8+ T cells in the blood had expanded clonally by week 6 at 0.1 to 3.0 mg/kg.

Details on this clone: Its matching antigen is unknown.

J gave up 6 bases and V 4 bases, and 5 bases lay outside the gene matches. CDR1 is MNHEY, CDR2 SMNVEV, per germline (reference sequence). The CDR3 length is 15 residues. The method was immunoSEQ multiplex PCR; TCRdb's version includes in-frame clones alone and lacks a portion of them. The sample includes approximately 90,000 clones, around 90% seen only once; the top ten take 8.7%. The sequenced sample was CD4+ or CD8+ T cells sorted from blood, obtained in a trial of the OX40 agonist ivuxolimab. The V gene is TRBV27, the J gene TRBJ2-7, with 14 bases identical to TRBD2. This receptor was obtained from an adult with an advanced solid tumor such as melanoma, head and neck, liver or kidney cancer. The CDR3 DNA sequence: TGTGCCAGCAGTTCGGGACTAGCGGGAGAGCGCGAGCAGTACTTC. Encoded protein: CASSSGLAGEREQYF.